This is a list of T cell receptor beta chains from one sample in a study of radiotherapy plus CTLA-4 blockade in lung cancer. Profiled with immunoSEQ multiplex PCR; TCRdb holds only in-frame clones, not every one. The sample lists 25,000 to 35,000 clones, roughly 71% occurring once. Source: peripheral blood, taken from a patient treated with radiotherapy plus ipilimumab. The receptors come from a human donor with non-small cell lung cancer whose response to radiotherapy plus ipilimumab could not be evaluated. CDR3s include the opening cysteine and the closing phenylalanine or tryptophan. A D gene is named only where the DNA matches it firmly. The listing skips clone size in some rows; elsewhere it reads once, few, many or a size class.

d_call clone_size j_call v_call cdr3_aa cdr3_nt
- - TRBJ2-7 TRBV6-5 CASSPGGARNEQYF TGTGCCAGCAGCCCTGGGGGGGCTAGGAACGAGCAGTACTTC
- - TRBJ1-2 TRBV6-6 CASSYTDIHYGYTF TGTGCCAGCAGTTACACGGACATACACTATGGCTACACCTTC
- - TRBJ2-2 TRBV7-2 CASSRAASNTGELFF TGTGCCAGCAGCCGAGCGGCCTCGAACACCGGGGAGCTGTTTTTT
- - TRBJ1-2 TRBV4-1 CASSQDWPGSYGYTF TGCGCCAGCAGCCAAGATTGGCCGGGTAGCTATGGCTACACCTTC
- - TRBJ2-5 TRBV6-5 CASSQTGETQYF TGTGCCAGCAGCCAGACGGGGGAGACCCAGTACTTC
- - TRBJ1-1 TRBV5-4 CASSTHSQGDTEAFF TGTGCCAGCAGCACCCACAGCCAAGGTGACACTGAAGCTTTCTTT
TRBD1 - TRBJ2-6 TRBV5-1 CASSSGTVGPGANVLTF TGCGCCAGCAGCTCCGGGACAGTTGGGCCTGGGGCCAACGTCCTGACTTTC
TRBD2 - TRBJ2-5 TRBV12-5 CASGQPLGTSFIETQYF TGTGCTAGTGGACAACCCTTAGGGACTAGCTTTATAGAGACCCAGTACTTC
- - TRBJ2-3 TRBV18 CASSPPVGQSADTQYF TGTGCCAGCTCACCACCGGTGGGCCAAAGTGCAGATACGCAGTATTTT
TRBD2 - TRBJ2-2 TRBV6-1 CASSELAGDTGELFF TGTGCCAGCAGTGAACTAGCGGGAGACACCGGGGAGCTGTTTTTT
- - TRBJ1-1 TRBV2 CASRRNTEAFF TGTGCCAGCAGGAGGAACACTGAAGCTTTCTTT
TRBD1 medium-sized TRBJ2-7 TRBV28 CASSLNRRGQGEQYF TGTGCCAGCAGTTTAAATCGCAGGGGGCAAGGAGAGCAGTACTTC
- - TRBJ1-2 TRBV5-1 CASSLGQGSGYTF TGCGCCAGCAGCTTGGGGCAGGGTAGTGGCTACACCTTC
- few TRBJ2-7 TRBV4-3 CASSRGAEQYF TGCGCCAGCAGCCGCGGGGCAGAGCAGTACTTC
- once TRBJ1-2 TRBV10-1 CASSESEEDGYTF TGCGCCAGCAGTGAGTCAGAGGAGGATGGCTACACCTTC
- - TRBJ1-1 TRBV4-3 CASSPRGQTNTEAFF TGCGCCAGCAGTCCAAGAGGTCAAACGAACACTGAAGCTTTCTTT
- few TRBJ2-3 TRBV10-1 CASSETSQSTQYF TGCGCCAGCAGTGAGACTAGCCAGTCTACGCAGTATTTT
- - TRBJ2-1 TRBV7-2 CASSRRTYNEQFF TGTGCCAGCAGCAGGAGGACCTACAATGAGCAGTTCTTC
TRBD1 few TRBJ1-1 TRBV11-2 CASSQTGTGARAFF TGTGCCAGCAGCCAGACCGGGACAGGGGCTCGGGCTTTCTTT
TRBD1 - TRBJ2-5 TRBV5-6 CASSPQGVQETQYF TGTGCCAGCAGCCCACAGGGGGTCCAAGAGACCCAGTACTTC
- - TRBJ1-5 TRBV18 CASSGGGTSNQPQHF TGTGCCAGCTCCGGGGGGGGGACCAGCAATCAGCCCCAGCATTTT
- few TRBJ2-5 TRBV19 CASSIPGALGETQYF TGTGCCAGTAGTATTCCGGGAGCTTTGGGGGAGACCCAGTACTTC